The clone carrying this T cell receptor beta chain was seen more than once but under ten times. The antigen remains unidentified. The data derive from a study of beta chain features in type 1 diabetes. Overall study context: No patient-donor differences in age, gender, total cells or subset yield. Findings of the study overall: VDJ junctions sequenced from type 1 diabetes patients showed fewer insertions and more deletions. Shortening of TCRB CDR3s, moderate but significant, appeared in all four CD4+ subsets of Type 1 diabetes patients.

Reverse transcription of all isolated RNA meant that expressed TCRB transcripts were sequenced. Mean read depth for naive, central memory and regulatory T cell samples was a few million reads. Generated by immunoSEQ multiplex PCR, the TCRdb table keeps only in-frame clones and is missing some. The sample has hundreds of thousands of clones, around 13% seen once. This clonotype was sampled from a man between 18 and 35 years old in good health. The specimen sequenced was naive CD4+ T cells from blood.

The CDR3 region is CASSPGGGLAEAFF. Here the CDR3 DNA reads TGTGCCAGCAGCCCTGGGGGGGGCTTGGCTGAAGCTTTCTTT. The J gene is TRBJ1-1, the V gene TRBV27; possible D gene TRBD1, 6 bases. The CDR3 extends over 14 amino acids. Germline CDR1 is MNHEY and CDR2 is SMNVEV (reference sequence). V was shortened by 6 bases and J by 6 bases, with 17 bases between the two germline ends.